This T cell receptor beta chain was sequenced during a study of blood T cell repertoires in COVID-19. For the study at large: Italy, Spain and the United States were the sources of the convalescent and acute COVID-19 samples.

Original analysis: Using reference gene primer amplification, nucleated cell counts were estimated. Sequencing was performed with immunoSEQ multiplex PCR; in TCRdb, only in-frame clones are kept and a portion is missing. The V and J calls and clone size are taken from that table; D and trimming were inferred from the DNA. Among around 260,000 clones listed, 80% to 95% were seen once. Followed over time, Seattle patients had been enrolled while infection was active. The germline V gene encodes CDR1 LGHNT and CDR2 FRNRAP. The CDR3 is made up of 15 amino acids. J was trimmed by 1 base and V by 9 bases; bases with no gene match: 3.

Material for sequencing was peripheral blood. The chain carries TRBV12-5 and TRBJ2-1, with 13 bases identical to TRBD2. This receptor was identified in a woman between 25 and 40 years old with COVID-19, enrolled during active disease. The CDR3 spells CASRGLAGSYNEQFF. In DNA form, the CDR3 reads TGTGCTAGCCGGGGACTAGCGGGGTCCTACAATGAGCAGTTCTTC. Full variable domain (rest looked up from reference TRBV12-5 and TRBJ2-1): DARVTQTPRHKVTEMGQEVTMRCQPILGHNTVFWYRQTMMQGLELLAYFRNRAPLDDSGMPKDRFSAEMPDATLATLKIQPSEPRDSAVYFCASRGLAGSYNEQFFGPGTRLTVL.